This passage covers 31 T cell receptor beta chains from one sample sequenced in a study of monozygotic twins with inflammatory bowel disease. After re-calling the 5' RACE reads, TCRdb lists one entry per CDR3 protein, DNA absent. The sample holds some 170,000 distinct CDR3 sequences. Input material: blood. The receptors were gathered from a human donor with ulcerative colitis or Crohn's disease, or a healthy co-twin of an affected twin (not recorded which).

This chain connects TRBV18 to TRBJ2-1; absent DNA, TCRdb's TRBD2 call cannot be checked. Germline V gene lookup returns CDR1 KGHSH and CDR2 LQKENI. The CDR3 consists of 15 residues. The CDR3 reads CASSPPSKGGDEQFF.

V gene TRBV5-1 combines with J gene TRBJ2-3; the D call of TRBD1 rests on TCRdb alone, since no DNA is present to check it. Germline V gene sequence: CDR1 SGHRS, CDR2 YFSETQ. This CDR3 is built from 16 residues. The CDR3 sequence: CASSAEDGTGDDTQYF.

The chain carries TRBV5-1 and TRBJ2-1; TCRdb's D call of TRBD1 is untestable without DNA. The CDR3 has 14 amino acids. Germline CDR1 reads SGHRS; CDR2 reads YFSETQ. The CDR3: CASSATRQGSEQFF. Full variable domain (remainder filled in from reference TRBV5-1 and TRBJ2-1): KAGVTQTPRYLIKTRGQQVTLSCSPISGHRSVSWYQQTPGQGLQFLFEYFSETQRNKGNFPGRFSGRQFSNSRSEMNVSTLELGDSALYLCASSATRQGSEQFFGPGTRLTVL.

The chain uses TRBV6-5 and TRBJ1-2. The CDR3 loop spans 12 amino acids. Germline V gene data show CDR1 as MNHEY and CDR2 as SVGAGI. The CDR3 spells CASSRANYGYTF.

V is TRBV2 and J is TRBJ1-5. Germline lookup yields CDR1 SNHLY and CDR2 FYNNEI. This CDR3 is built from 15 residues. The CDR3 reads CASSEALGLGQPQHF.

This chain uses TRBV7-3 with TRBJ2-3; TCRdb picks TRBD2, but there is no DNA to check that call. CDR3 size: 14 residues. Germline V gene sequence: CDR1 SGHTA, CDR2 FQGTGA. The CDR3 sequence is CASSLSGVTDTQYF.

The V call is TRBV4-3, the J call TRBJ2-1. The CDR3 has 17 amino acids. Germline V gene lookup returns CDR1 LGHNA and CDR2 YSLEER. This CDR3 reads CASSSKFWVTGYNEQFF.

CDR3 region: CASSETGQSNQPQHF. The V call is TRBV5-6, the J call TRBJ1-5; TCRdb indicates TRBD1, and absent DNA this call remains unverified. Germline V lookup: CDR1 SGHDT, CDR2 YYEEEE. The CDR3 runs to 15 residues. The complete variable domain, with remaining parts taken from reference TRBV5-6 and TRBJ1-5, reads DAGVTQSPTHLIKTRGQQVTLRCSPKSGHDTVSWYQQALGQGPQFIFQYYEEEERQRGNFPDRFSGHQFPNYSSELNVNALLLGDSALYLCASSETGQSNQPQHFGDGTRLSIL.

This chain uses TRBV7-2 with TRBJ2-3. The germline gives CDR1 SGHTA, CDR2 FQGNSA. The CDR3 sequence is 15 residues long. CDR3 amino acids: CASSPITTSTDTQYF.

The rearrangement links TRBV28 to TRBJ1-2. CDR3 length: 12 amino acids. The germline V gene has CDR1 MDHEN and CDR2 SYDVKM. CDR3 residues: CASTTDYYGYTF.

The V call is TRBV14, the J call TRBJ1-1; TCRdb lists TRBD1, though no DNA is available to test this call. Germline CDR1 SGHDN, CDR2 FVKESK. The CDR3 contains 13 residues. This CDR3 reads CASSPRRQGEAFF.

The chain links TRBV7-2 to TRBJ2-5; TCRdb calls TRBD1, which cannot be checked without DNA. The CDR3 extends over 15 amino acids. Germline CDR1 is SGHTA and CDR2 is FQGNSA. This CDR3 is CASSFSRGGGETQYF.

This chain uses TRBV5-4 with TRBJ2-1; TCRdb calls TRBD1, which cannot be checked without DNA. The CDR3 loop spans 17 amino acids. Germline assignment: CDR1 SGHNT and CDR2 YYREEE (reference sequence). CDR3 region: CASSPGQPRSSYNEQFF.

V usage is TRBV2 and J usage is TRBJ1-5; TCRdb indicates TRBD1, and absent DNA this call remains unverified. The CDR3 extends over 16 amino acids. Per the germline V gene, CDR1 is SNHLY and CDR2 is FYNNEI. CDR3 sequence: CASSVEGGLSNQPQHF. Complete variable domain (other parts from reference TRBV2 and TRBJ1-5): EPEVTQTPSHQVTQMGQEVILRCVPISNHLYFYWYRQILGQKVEFLVSFYNNEISEKSEIFDDQFSVERPDGSNFTLKIRSTKLEDSAMYFCASSVEGGLSNQPQHFGDGTRLSIL.

The CDR3 loop is CASRDREGNQPQHF. The V and J genes are TRBV7-2 and TRBJ1-5; lacking DNA, the TRBD1 call made by TCRdb goes unchecked. Germline V gene data show CDR1 as SGHTA and CDR2 as FQGNSA. The length of the CDR3 is 14 residues.

This chain joins TRBV27 and TRBJ2-7; TCRdb reports TRBD2, a call that lacks DNA to check it against. The CDR3 contains 20 residues. Germline-derived CDR1 and CDR2 are MNHEY and SMNVEV (reference sequence). The chain's CDR3 is CASSLRRGALRIPSSYEQYF.

The CDR3 reads CSARGDREGRFYEQYF. This chain connects TRBV20-1 to TRBJ2-7; TCRdb picks TRBD1, but there is no DNA to check that call. Looked up from germline, CDR1 is DFQATT and CDR2 is SNEGSKA (reference sequence). The CDR3 length is 16 residues.

This rearrangement joins TRBV24-1 to TRBJ2-7; the TCRdb call, TRBD1, lacks DNA for checking. The germline V gene encodes CDR1 KGHDR and CDR2 SFDVKD. This CDR3 comprises 15 residues. CDR3: CATSDFSRGRYEQYF.

The chain combines TRBV12-3 or TRBV12-4 with TRBJ1-1. CDR3 size: 12 residues. CDR3 amino acids: CASQARNTEAFF.

This chain uses TRBV20-1 with TRBJ2-1. This CDR3 region has 13 residues. The germline CDR1 and CDR2 sequences are DFQATT and SNEGSKA (reference sequence). CDR3 amino acids: CSARDLAYNEQFF.

The J gene is TRBJ1-1, the V gene TRBV5-1; TCRdb names TRBD1, which stays unverified in the absence of DNA. Germline lookup yields CDR1 SGHRS and CDR2 YFSETQ. The CDR3 length is 15 residues. The CDR3 sequence is CASSHGDRGVTEAFF.

The chain has TRBV6-5 and TRBJ1-1; TCRdb's D call, TRBD1, is unchecked because there is no DNA. Germline CDR1 MNHEY, CDR2 SVGAGI. The CDR3 consists of 13 residues. CDR3 amino acids: CASSPDRHTEAFF.

The chain links TRBV3-1 to TRBJ1-6. The CDR3 totals 14 residues. Germline loops: CDR1 LGHDT, CDR2 YNNKEL (reference sequence). CDR3 residues: CASSQGSMESPLHF.

V gene TRBV3-1 combines with J gene TRBJ1-3; absent DNA, TCRdb's TRBD1 call cannot be checked. This CDR3 spans 17 amino acids. CDR1 and CDR2 (germline): LGHDT, YNNKEL (reference sequence). CDR3 sequence: CASSQPHGTASGNTIYF.

The rearrangement uses TRBV5-1 and TRBJ1-4. This CDR3 has 16 amino acids. Germline lookup yields CDR1 SGHRS and CDR2 YFSETQ. CDR3 protein: CASRRGTSGANEKLFF. The full variable domain, with the rest looked up from reference TRBV5-1 and TRBJ1-4, is KAGVTQTPRYLIKTRGQQVTLSCSPISGHRSVSWYQQTPGQGLQFLFEYFSETQRNKGNFPGRFSGRQFSNSRSEMNVSTLELGDSALYLCASRRGTSGANEKLFFGSGTQLSVL.

The J gene is TRBJ2-2, the V gene TRBV9; without DNA, the TCRdb call of TRBD2 cannot be checked. Germline V CDR1 and CDR2: SGDLS, YYNGEE. The CDR3 is 15 residues long. CDR3 in amino acids: CASSVLAGGTGELFF. Using reference TRBV9 and TRBJ2-2 for the parts outside the CDR3, the full variable domain is DSGVTQTPKHLITATGQRVTLRCSPRSGDLSVYWYQQSLDQGLQFLIQYYNGEERAKGNILERFSAQQFPDLHSELNLSSLELGDSALYFCASSVLAGGTGELFFGEGSRLTVL.

J is TRBJ1-3 and V is TRBV6-1; no DNA is available, so the TRBD1 call from TCRdb remains unchecked. Germline assignment: CDR1 MNHNS and CDR2 SASEGT. This CDR3 is built from 15 residues. The CDR3 reads CASRAGGFSGNTIYF.

The gene calls are TRBV29-1 and TRBJ1-2; TCRdb's assignment of TRBD1 cannot be checked, as there is no DNA. The CDR3 loop spans 13 amino acids. Germline lookup yields CDR1 SQVTM and CDR2 ANQGSEA. This CDR3 is CSVLTGGWGGYTF.

This rearrangement joins TRBV12-3 or TRBV12-4 to TRBJ1-1. This CDR3 has 15 residues. The CDR3: CASSTLSGLGTEAFF.

The chain couples TRBV19 to TRBJ1-1; the D gene TCRdb calls, TRBD1, cannot be checked with no DNA. The CDR3 is made up of 14 amino acids. The V gene's germline CDR1 is LNHDA and CDR2 SQIVND (reference sequence). The chain's CDR3 is CASSIGATVTEAFF.

The rearrangement uses TRBV28 and TRBJ2-7; the TCRdb D gene call, TRBD1, has no DNA to confirm it. The CDR3 is made up of 14 amino acids. The V gene's germline CDR1 is MDHEN and CDR2 SYDVKM. The CDR3 sequence is CASTSGTTIYEQYF. The whole variable domain, filled in from reference TRBV28 and TRBJ2-7, reads DVKVTQSSRYLVKRTGEKVFLECVQDMDHENMFWYRQDPGLGLRLIYFSYDVKMKEKGDIPEGYSVSREKKERFSLILESASTNQTSMYLCASTSGTTIYEQYFGPGTRLTVT.